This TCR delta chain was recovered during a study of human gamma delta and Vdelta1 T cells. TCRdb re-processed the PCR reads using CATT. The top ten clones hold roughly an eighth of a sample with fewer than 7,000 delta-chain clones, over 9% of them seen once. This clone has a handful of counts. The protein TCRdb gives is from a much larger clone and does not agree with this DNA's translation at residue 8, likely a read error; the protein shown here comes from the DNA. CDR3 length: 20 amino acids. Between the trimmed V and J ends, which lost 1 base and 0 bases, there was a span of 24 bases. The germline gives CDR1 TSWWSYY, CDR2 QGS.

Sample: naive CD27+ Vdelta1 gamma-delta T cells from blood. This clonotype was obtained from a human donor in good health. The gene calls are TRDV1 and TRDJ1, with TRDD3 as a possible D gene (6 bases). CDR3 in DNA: TGTGCTCTTGGGGAACGGCCCCCACGGATCAGGGGGAGGTACACCGATAAACTCATCTTT. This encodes CALGERPPRIRGRYTDKLIF.